This T cell receptor beta chain is from a study of beta chain features in type 1 diabetes. Study results and caveats: A greater similarity of naive, central memory and Treg TCRB repertoires was seen among patients than among healthy donors. Any role of HLA type in TCRB rearrangement remained unresolved here.

In this sample, this clone turned up once. The antigen is unknown. As every portion of the isolated RNA was reverse transcribed, the sequencing read expressed TCRB transcripts. Assay used: immunoSEQ multiplex PCR; TCRdb lists only in-frame clones, some missing. In the table there are 300,000 to 400,000 clones, around 8% of which are singletons. CD45RO/CCR7/CD25/CD127/CD95/CD27 sorting isolated CD4+ naive, central memory, regulatory and stem cell-like memory cells. CDR1 is MNHEY, CDR2 SVGAGI, per germline. This CDR3 has 15 residues. V was trimmed by 5 bases and J by 0 bases, leaving 14 bases between them.

The sequence came from a woman aged 18 to 35 in good health. Sequencing was carried out using central memory CD4+ T cells from blood. The chain combines TRBV6-5 with TRBJ2-7; D is unresolved. CDR3 coding DNA: TGTGCCAGCAGTCGCCTCCGTGGAGACTCCTACGAGCAGTACTTC. It yields the protein CASSRLRGDSYEQYF.